These 7 T cell receptor beta chains share one sample of origin, sequenced in a study of T cell repertoires in cytomegalovirus infection. TCRdb re-analysed the reads in MiXCR, keeping a single row per CDR3 protein. The table shows approximately 500,000 distinct CDR3 sequences, with 15% to 20% occurring only once. The sample consisted of CD8+ T cells from PBMCs. The source of these receptors is a human donor in good health (CMV status not recorded). Some clones in this sample may be carry-over from other donors' samples.

This chain connects TRBV12-5 to TRBJ2-1; perhaps D is TRBD1 or TRBD2 (5 bases each). Trimming removed 2 bases at V and 0 bases at J, with 14 bases between. Germline V CDR1 and CDR2: LGHNT, FRNRAP. This CDR3 spans 17 amino acids. The CDR3 region has the DNA TGTGCTAGTGGTTTGCCCCCGGGACGGGGCTCCTACAATGAGCAGTTCTTC. It is translated as CASGLPPGRGSYNEQFF.

The chain carries TRBV14 and TRBJ2-1; 11 bases agree with TRBD2. V trimming: 0 bases; J trimming: 6 bases; junction bases outside the gene matches: 4. Germline loops: CDR1 SGHDN, CDR2 FVKESK. The CDR3 has 16 residues. CDR3 sequence: CASSQDSGRASNEQFF. CDR3 DNA sequence: TGTGCCAGCAGCCAAGATAGCGGGAGGGCCTCCAATGAGCAGTTCTTC.

The gene calls are TRBV19 and TRBJ2-3; TRBD1 might be the D (6 bases). The germline V and J ends were trimmed by 5 bases and 0 bases, with 18 bases remaining between them. Germline CDR1 and CDR2: LNHDA and SQIVND (reference sequence). The CDR3 length is 17 residues. CDR3 coding DNA: TGTGCCAGTAGTTCCCCCACCGGGACACCCAGCACAGATACGCAGTATTTT. It is translated as CASSSPTGTPSTDTQYF.

Only a few counts were recorded for this clonotype. The chain links TRBV5-1 to TRBJ1-4; D not resolved. This CDR3 spans 13 amino acids. V was shortened by 4 bases and J by 4 bases, with 8 bases between the two germline ends. Germline values: CDR1 SGHRS, CDR2 YFSETQ. CDR3 in amino acids: CASSPQNNEKLFF. The CDR3 nucleotides read TGCGCCAGCAGCCCCCAGAATAATGAAAAACTGTTTTTT.

This clonotype came up many times. This chain connects TRBV10-2 to TRBJ2-1, with 7 bases that match TRBD1. The CDR3 covers 15 residues. Per germline, CDR1 WSHSY and CDR2 SAAADI. V was pared by 6 bases and J by 0 bases, with 5 bases of the junction left unmatched. CDR3 bases: TGCGCCAGCAGGAGGGACAGTAGCTCCTACAATGAGCAGTTCTTC. Encoded protein: CASRRDSSSYNEQFF.

Ten or more counts support this clonotype. The chain links TRBV6-6 to TRBJ1-2, with 7 nucleotides matching TRBD1. The CDR3 extends over 14 amino acids. CDR1 is MNHNY, CDR2 SVGAGI, per germline (reference sequence). V lost 6 bases, J lost 5 bases, and 9 bases stayed unmatched. DNA of the CDR3: TGTGCCAGCAGCCCTGGACAGGCCTATTATGGCTACACCTTC. It codes for CASSPGQAYYGYTF.

This clonotype was observed many times. The gene calls are TRBV12-3 or TRBV12-4 and TRBJ1-1; D perhaps matches TRBD1 (5 bases). This CDR3 is 17 amino acids long. V gave up 6 bases and J gave up 0 bases, with 20 bases separating them. CDR3 nucleotides: TGTGCCAGCAGCTATACAGGACATTTATTCATGAACACTGAAGCTTTCTTT. It translates to CASSYTGHLFMNTEAFF.